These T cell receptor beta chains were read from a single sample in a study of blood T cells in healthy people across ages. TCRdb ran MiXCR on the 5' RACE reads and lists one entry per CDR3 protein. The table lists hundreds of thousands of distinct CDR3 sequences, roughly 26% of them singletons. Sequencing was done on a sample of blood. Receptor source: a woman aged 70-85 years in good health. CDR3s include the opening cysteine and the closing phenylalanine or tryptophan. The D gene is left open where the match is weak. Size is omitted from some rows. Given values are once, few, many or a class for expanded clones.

CDR3: CASSPQGAGGYNEQFF
DNA: TGTGCCAGCAGCCCCCAGGGTGCGGGAGGCTACAATGAGCAGTTCTTC
V: TRBV7-6
D: TRBD2
size: few
J: TRBJ2-1

CDR3: CASSPRGTGQETQYF
DNA: TGTGCCAGCAGCCCGAGGGGTACAGGCCAAGAGACCCAGTACTTC
V: TRBV11-2
D: .
size: .
J: TRBJ2-5

CDR3: CASRLHRGSGLKETQYF
DNA: TGTGCCAGCAGGCTACACAGGGGTAGTGGACTAAAAGAGACCCAGTACTTC
V: TRBV9
D: .
size: .
J: TRBJ2-5

CDR3: CSASLGQGQETQYF
DNA: TGCAGTGCTAGTTTGGGCCAGGGCCAAGAGACCCAGTACTTC
V: TRBV20-1
D: .
size: .
J: TRBJ2-5

CDR3: CASSQWTGKYEQYF
DNA: TGTGCCAGCAGCCAGTGGACAGGAAAATACGAGCAGTACTTC
V: TRBV3-1
D: TRBD1
size: few
J: TRBJ2-7

CDR3: CASSAGGSSGANVLTF
DNA: TGTGCCAGCAGTGCCGGAGGATCCTCTGGGGCCAACGTCCTGACTTTC
V: TRBV28
D: .
size: .
J: TRBJ2-6

CDR3: CAIWSLSSKNGYTF
DNA: TGTGCCATCTGGTCCCTGTCCTCAAAGAATGGCTACACCTTC
V: TRBV10-3
D: .
size: .
J: TRBJ1-2

CDR3: CSVEAGRDYGYTF
DNA: TGCAGCGTTGAAGCGGGGAGGGACTATGGCTACACCTTC
V: TRBV29-1
D: .
size: .
J: TRBJ1-2

CDR3: CASSSIRTTPHSTDTQYF
DNA: TGTGCCAGCAGCTCGATCCGGACGACGCCACATAGCACAGATACGCAGTATTTT
V: TRBV7-9
D: .
size: .
J: TRBJ2-3

CDR3: CASSPSGRITYNEQFF
DNA: TGTGCCAGCAGCCCTTCGGGGAGAATCACCTACAATGAGCAGTTCTTC
V: TRBV3-1
D: .
size: many
J: TRBJ2-1

CDR3: CASSGVHGREGKHYGYTF
DNA: TGTGCCAGCAGTGGAGTGCATGGGCGCGAGGGGAAACACTATGGCTACACCTTC
V: TRBV28
D: .
size: .
J: TRBJ1-2

CDR3: CASSPSITDTQYF
DNA: TGTGCCAGCTCACCATCTATCACAGATACGCAGTATTTT
V: TRBV18
D: .
size: .
J: TRBJ2-3

CDR3: CASSPGQTSEKLFF
DNA: TGTGCCAGCAGCCCCGGACAGACCAGTGAAAAACTGTTTTTT
V: TRBV6-5
D: .
size: .
J: TRBJ1-4

CDR3: CASSLKISSPLHF
DNA: TGCGCCAGCAGCTTGAAGATATCTTCACCCCTCCACTTT
V: TRBV5-1
D: .
size: few
J: TRBJ1-6

CDR3: CASRPMVGEQFF
DNA: TGTGCCAGCAGGCCCATGGTAGGTGAGCAGTTCTTC
V: TRBV27
D: .
size: few
J: TRBJ2-1

CDR3: CSADSGGYNEQFF
DNA: TGCAGTGCCGATAGCGGAGGCTACAATGAGCAGTTCTTC
V: TRBV20-1
D: .
size: .
J: TRBJ2-1